Below, 10 T cell receptor beta chains from the same sample are listed, as sequenced in a study of T cells in Graves' hyperthyroidism and ophthalmopathy. The investigators amplified TCR beta CDR3 regions from RNA transcripts. HTBI primers were the set used in a first-round RT-PCR of the TCR CDR3. From the multiplex PCR reads, TCRdb called clonotypes with MiXCR, one entry per CDR3 protein. The sample has approximately 640,000 distinct CDR3 sequences, around 15% seen once. Material for sequencing was blood. The origin of the receptors is a woman in her thirties with Graves' hyperthyroidism.

This clonotype was detected only a few times. The chain couples TRBV6-5 to TRBJ2-2; no reliable D call. CDR3 length: 14 residues. V lost 0 bases and J lost 6, with 8 bases in between. CDR1 MNHEY and CDR2 SVGAGI come from the germline V gene. The CDR3 sequence: CASSYSKGSGELFF. The CDR3 DNA follows: TGTGCCAGCAGTTACTCGAAGGGATCCGGGGAGCTGTTTTTT.

The genes are TRBV7-3 and TRBJ2-6; no firm D call. In germline, CDR1 is SGHTA, CDR2 FQGTGA. CDR3 length: 16 amino acids. V lost 3 bases to trimming and J lost 0 bases, with 9 bases between them. CDR3 nucleotides: TGTGCCAGCAGCTTCAAACTGGTCTCTGGGGCCAACGTCCTGACTTTC. Its protein product is CASSFKLVSGANVLTF.

This chain uses TRBV7-9 with TRBJ2-1, with 11 bases fitting TRBD1. Per the germline V gene, CDR1 is SEHNR and CDR2 is FQNEAQ (reference sequence). The CDR3 is 16 residues long. V was pared by 5 bases and J by 6 bases, with 9 bases of the junction left unmatched. The CDR3 coding sequence is TGTGCCAGCAGCCCTGAGGTGGACAGGGGGCTCAATGAGCAGTTCTTC. Translation gives CASSPEVDRGLNEQFF. Variable domain in full (rest from reference TRBV7-9 and TRBJ2-1): DTGVSQNPRHKITKRGQNVTFRCDPISEHNRLYWYRQTLGQGPEFLTYFQNEAQLEKSRLLSDRFSAERPKGSFSTLEIQRTEQGDSAMYLCASSPEVDRGLNEQFFGPGTRLTVL.

This clonotype was recorded many times. The chain combines TRBV2 with TRBJ1-4, with D maybe TRBD1 (5 bases). The germline CDR1 and CDR2 sequences are SNHLY and FYNNEI. The germline V and J ends were trimmed by 10 bases and 5 bases, with 23 bases remaining between them. CDR3 size: 16 residues. Here the CDR3 DNA reads TGTGCCACCAGGCCCGTCGGGGGGACGGAAAATGAAAAACTGTTTTTT. It yields the protein CATRPVGGTENEKLFF.

A word on this clonotype: This sequence may be a read error, since a much larger clone differs from it by one base. J is TRBJ1-1 and V is TRBV2; D is perhaps TRBD1 (5 bases). V was shortened by 7 bases and J by 4 bases, with 19 bases between the two germline ends. The CDR3 has 15 residues. Per the germline V gene, CDR1 is SNHLY and CDR2 is FYNNEI. For the CDR3, the DNA is TGTGCCAGCAAGCCATATGGTCAGGGTATCACTGAAGCTTTCTTT. Protein product: CASKPYGQGITEAFF.

This clonotype occurred many times. V gene TRBV2 combines with J gene TRBJ2-2; D gene uncertain. The CDR3 runs 11 residues. The V end was cut by 6 bases, the J end by 8 bases, with 7 bases between. CDR1 is SNHLY, CDR2 FYNNEI, per germline. This chain's CDR3 is CASRSSGELFF. CDR3 nucleotide sequence: TGTGCCAGCAGATCCTCAGGGGAGCTGTTTTTT. Full variable domain (missing parts from reference TRBV2 and TRBJ2-2): EPEVTQTPSHQVTQMGQEVILRCVPISNHLYFYWYRQILGQKVEFLVSFYNNEISEKSEIFDDQFSVERPDGSNFTLKIRSTKLEDSAMYFCASRSSGELFFGEGSRLTVL.

This clonotype showed up many times. The chain links TRBV20-1 to TRBJ1-1, with D possibly TRBD1 on 5 matching bases. The CDR3 has 14 amino acids. Germline V gene data show CDR1 as DFQATT and CDR2 as SNEGSKA (reference sequence). The V gene lost 0 bases and the J gene lost 3 bases, with 11 bases spanning the gap. The CDR3 region has the DNA TGCAGTGCTAGAGATTCGGGGGGACACACTGAAGCTTTCTTT. This sequence encodes CSARDSGGHTEAFF.

Many counts were recorded for this clonotype. The chain employs TRBV7-3 and TRBJ1-1, with 8 nucleotides matching TRBD1. The CDR3 totals 13 residues. Germline-derived CDR1 and CDR2 are SGHTA and FQGTGA. Losses at the gene ends were 5 bases for V and 4 bases for J; bases not matched to a gene: 3. CDR3 protein: CASSPTGVTEAFF. The DNA for the CDR3 is TGTGCCAGCAGCCCGACAGGGGTCACTGAAGCTTTCTTT.

This clonotype has just a few counts. The CDR3 DNA sequence: TGTGCCAGCAGTTCAGGGATAAATGAAAAACTGTTTTTT. This encodes CASSSGINEKLFF. V gene TRBV12-3 or TRBV12-4 combines with J gene TRBJ1-4; TRBD1 might be the D (5 bases). This CDR3 comprises 13 residues. Trimming stripped 4 bases from V and 5 bases from J, with 8 bases between.

CDR3 sequence: CSVEDSDSLAKNIQYF. The CDR3 bases are TGCAGCGTTGAAGACTCGGACAGCCTCGCCAAAAACATTCAGTACTTC. The V call is TRBV29-1, the J call TRBJ2-4, with D perhaps TRBD1 (6 bases). Deletions cut 0 bases from V and 1 base from J, with 13 bases between. CDR1 and CDR2 from the germline V gene are SQVTM and ANQGSEA. This CDR3 region has 16 residues.